The 26 T cell receptor beta chains reported below all come from one sample, sequenced in a study of cytomegalovirus exposure and HLA in healthy donors. The PCR used 60 Vbeta and 13 Jbeta primers. Sequencing was performed with immunoSEQ multiplex PCR; in TCRdb, only in-frame clones are kept and a portion is missing. Of tens of thousands of clones in the sample, approximately 70% were seen once. Material: PBMCs. Source of these receptors: a woman aged 45-65 years in good health and CMV-seropositive.

A few counts support this clone. The V gene is TRBV4-3, the J gene TRBJ2-7, with 10 bases identical to TRBD2. Germline trimming cut 0 bases from V and 3 bases from J; bases unmatched to any gene: 8. CDR3 length equals 17 residues. Germline CDR1 and CDR2: LGHNA and YSLEER. The CDR3 loop is CASSQDIPSGRVYEQYF. The CDR3 nucleotides are TGCGCCAGCAGCCAAGATATCCCTAGCGGGAGAGTCTACGAGCAGTACTTC.

The chain has TRBV29-1 and TRBJ2-5; D unresolved. V gave up 8 bases and J gave up 4 bases, with 17 bases separating them. Germline assignment: CDR1 SQVTM and CDR2 ANQGSEA. The CDR3 totals 13 residues. CDR3 in DNA: TGCAGCACTATCGTCGGGTTTGCAGAGACCCAGTACTTC. It yields the protein CSTIVGFAETQYF.

The V and J genes are TRBV19 and TRBJ2-5; 7 bases map to TRBD1. V gave up 4 bases and J gave up 5 bases; unmatched junction bases: 13. CDR3 length: 16 residues. Germline V CDR1 and CDR2: LNHDA, SQIVND (reference sequence). CDR3 loop: CASSTYLTGIKETQYF. DNA for the CDR3: TGTGCCAGTAGTACCTACCTGACAGGGATTAAGGAGACCCAGTACTTC.

The chain links TRBV12-5 to TRBJ2-7; weak D call: TRBD1 (6 bases). Germline V gene sequence: CDR1 LGHNT, CDR2 FRNRAP. The CDR3 spans 13 residues. Trimming shortened V by 2 bases and J by 5 bases, and 10 bases separated the two germline ends. The CDR3 reads CASGLYRAHEQYF. CDR3 DNA sequence: TGTGCTAGTGGTTTGTACAGGGCCCACGAGCAGTACTTC.

The chain links TRBV10-2 to TRBJ1-4; 7 positions agree with TRBD1. This CDR3 comprises 14 residues. The germline V gene has CDR1 WSHSY and CDR2 SAAADI. V lost 5 bases and J lost 7; bases outside the gene matches: 7. The CDR3 reads CASSTGTVSEKLFF. Here the CDR3 DNA reads TGCGCCAGCAGTACCGGGACAGTGAGTGAAAAACTGTTTTTT.

The rearrangement joins TRBV28 to TRBJ2-1; 12 nucleotides agree with TRBD2. The CDR3 sequence is 19 residues long. Trimming took 3 bases from V and 4 from J; bases not matched to a gene: 13. Germline V lookup: CDR1 MDHEN, CDR2 SYDVKM. CDR3 DNA: TGTGCCAGCAGTTTCCTAGCGGGAGGGCCCCAAGGGAGGTACAATGAGCAGTTCTTC. Its translation: CASSFLAGGPQGRYNEQFF.

This rearrangement joins TRBV6-1 to TRBJ2-3; a weak D match, TRBD1 (5 bases). The V gene lost 6 bases and the J gene lost 4 bases, with 17 bases spanning the gap. Germline-derived CDR1 and CDR2 are MNHNS and SASEGT. The CDR3 is made up of 15 amino acids. CDR3 in DNA: TGTGCCAGCAGAAGTAGGTTCAGGGCCCCAGATACGCAGTATTTT. Its protein is CASRSRFRAPDTQYF.

The gene calls are TRBV27 and TRBJ2-2; 7 bases are shared with TRBD1. CDR1 and CDR2 from the germline V gene are MNHEY and SMNVEV (reference sequence). The CDR3 is 13 amino acids. V dropped 6 bases and J dropped 6; count of bases not matched to a gene: 4. DNA for the CDR3: TGTGCCAGCAGCCACAGGGGCTCCGGGGAGCTGTTTTTT. Its protein product is CASSHRGSGELFF.

V gene TRBV19 combines with J gene TRBJ1-5; D gene ambiguous. The CDR3 covers 13 residues. V lost 2 bases to trimming and J lost 6 bases, with 8 bases between them. CDR1 is LNHDA and CDR2 is SQIVND in the germline V gene (reference sequence). For the CDR3, the DNA is TGTGCCAGTAGTATACAGGATCCTCAGCCCCAGCATTTT. It yields the protein CASSIQDPQPQHF.

In this sample, this clone turned up a few times. V gene TRBV7-2 combines with J gene TRBJ2-2, with D possibly TRBD2 on 5 matching bases. V was shortened by 6 bases and J by 5 bases, with 10 bases between the two germline ends. The CDR3 extends over 13 amino acids. Per the germline V gene, CDR1 is SGHTA and CDR2 is FQGNSA. The CDR3 sequence: CASSYKRTGELFF. In DNA form, the CDR3 reads TGTGCCAGCAGTTATAAGCGGACCGGGGAGCTGTTTTTT.

The chain links TRBV28 to TRBJ2-7; D may be TRBD2 (6 bases). Germline V gene lookup returns CDR1 MDHEN and CDR2 SYDVKM. The germline V and J ends were trimmed by 3 bases and 3 bases, with 15 bases remaining between them. The CDR3 covers 15 residues. CDR3 coding DNA: TGTGCCAGCAGTTTCTCCCGGGGGAGCGGCTACGAGCAGTACTTC. Protein: CASSFSRGSGYEQYF.

J is TRBJ2-7 and V is TRBV6-5, with 7 bases fitting TRBD1. Germline V gene data show CDR1 as MNHEY and CDR2 as SVGAGI. Trimming cost V 0 bases and J 3 bases; bases outside gene matches: 5. The CDR3 sequence is 15 residues long. The CDR3 bases are TGTGCCAGCAGTTACTCGGGACAGACGATCTACGAGCAGTACTTC. Amino acid sequence: CASSYSGQTIYEQYF.

The V and J genes are TRBV5-6 and TRBJ2-7, with a tentative D call TRBD1 (5 bases). The germline V gene has CDR1 SGHDT and CDR2 YYEEEE. The CDR3 extends over 15 amino acids. With 0 bases removed from V and 6 bases from J, the gap between germline ends came to 16 bases. The CDR3 here is CASSLVAGSWGEQYF. CDR3 sequence (DNA): TGTGCCAGCAGCTTGGTGGCAGGGTCGTGGGGCGAGCAGTACTTC.

The chain is built from TRBV18 and TRBJ1-6, with TRBD1 identical over 11 bases. Germline V gives CDR1 KGHSH, CDR2 LQKENI. V gave up 2 bases and J gave up 9 bases; unmatched junction bases: 3. This CDR3 contains 15 residues. Here the CDR3 reads CASSPGTGGGSPLHF. The DNA of the CDR3 is TGTGCCAGCTCACCAGGGACAGGGGGGGGTTCACCCCTCCACTTT.

This chain links TRBV7-2 with TRBJ1-2; 10 bases agree with TRBD1. CDR3 size: 15 residues. The germline V gene encodes CDR1 SGHTA and CDR2 FQGNSA. The V and J ends lost 5 bases and 7 bases, in that order; junction bases with no gene match: 10. The CDR3 reads CASSPRDRGFSGYTF. CDR3 nucleotide sequence: TGTGCCAGCAGCCCCCGGGACAGGGGTTTTTCTGGCTACACCTTC. The full variable domain, its missing parts supplied by reference TRBV7-2 and TRBJ1-2, is GAGVSQSPSNKVTEKGKDVELRCDPISGHTALYWYRQSLGQGLEFLIYFQGNSAPDKSGLPSDRFSAERTGGSVSTLTIQRTQQEDSAVYLCASSPRDRGFSGYTFGSGTRLTVV.

The CDR3 loop is CASRGNYNEQFF. CDR3 in DNA: TGCGCCAGCCGGGGGAACTACAATGAGCAGTTCTTC. The V and J genes are TRBV10-1 and TRBJ2-1; TRBD2 is a possible D gene (6 bases). V was trimmed by 8 bases and J by 3 bases, leaving 8 bases between them. The CDR3 consists of 12 residues. Germline CDR1 reads WNHNN; CDR2 reads SYGVQD (reference sequence).

The rearrangement links TRBV7-3 to TRBJ2-3; 12 nucleotides agree with TRBD1. The CDR3 runs to 17 residues. Germline loops: CDR1 SGHTA, CDR2 FQGTGA. V was pared by 4 bases and J by 2 bases, with 7 bases of the junction left unmatched. The CDR3 sequence: CASSSTGTGGPTDTQYF. The CDR3 coding sequence is TGTGCCAGCAGCTCAACCGGGACAGGGGGCCCCACAGATACGCAGTATTTT.

The genes are TRBV5-3 and TRBJ1-2; 7 bases map to TRBD1. TRBV5-3 is designated an ORF whose function remains uncertain. The V and J ends lost 3 bases and 3 bases, in that order; junction bases with no gene match: 8. The CDR3 is 15 residues long. The CDR3 is CARSSDRLEDYGYTF. The CDR3, as DNA: TGTGCCAGAAGCTCGGACAGGCTGGAGGACTATGGCTACACCTTC.

This clone has just a few counts. V usage is TRBV29-1 and J usage is TRBJ2-5; 8 bases align to TRBD1. CDR1 and CDR2 (germline): SQVTM, ANQGSEA. The CDR3 extends over 13 amino acids. J lost 5 bases, V lost 5 bases, and 7 bases had no gene match. CDR3 bases: TGCAGCGTTCGCCAGGGGGCGGGGGAGACCCAGTACTTC. It translates to CSVRQGAGETQYF.

V and J are TRBV10-2 and TRBJ1-2, with 10 bases fitting TRBD1. This CDR3 is built from 15 residues. V trimming: 2 bases; J trimming: 2 bases; junction bases outside the gene matches: 2. Germline lookup yields CDR1 WSHSY and CDR2 SAAADI. The CDR3 loop is CASSEGQGENYGYTF. DNA of the CDR3: TGCGCCAGCAGTGAGGGACAGGGGGAAAACTATGGCTACACCTTC.

The V gene is TRBV2, the J gene TRBJ1-2; tentatively, D is TRBD1 (5 bases). The CDR3 is made up of 13 amino acids. V was shortened by 7 bases and J by 6 bases, with 15 bases between the two germline ends. CDR1 and CDR2 (germline): SNHLY, FYNNEI. The CDR3 reads CASIGGPHDGYTF. The CDR3 coding sequence is TGTGCCAGCATCGGGGGACCCCACGATGGCTACACCTTC.

V gene TRBV4-1 combines with J gene TRBJ1-2, with 11 positions matching TRBD1. CDR3 size: 18 residues. The V gene's germline CDR1 is MGHRA and CDR2 YSYEKL. Trimming took 1 base from V and 4 from J; bases not matched to a gene: 11. The CDR3 DNA reads TGCGCCAGCAGCCAAGTCTTGGGACAGGGGGAGTTTGGCTATGGCTACACCTTC. Protein product: CASSQVLGQGEFGYGYTF.

The chain employs TRBV7-9 and TRBJ1-4, with D perhaps TRBD1 (6 bases). Per the germline V gene, CDR1 is SEHNR and CDR2 is FQNEAQ (reference sequence). V lost 5 bases to trimming and J lost 2 bases, with 12 bases between them. CDR3 length: 15 amino acids. CDR3 in amino acids: CASSPNRATNEKLFF. CDR3 sequence (DNA): TGTGCCAGCAGCCCTAACAGGGCTACTAATGAAAAACTGTTTTTT.

CDR3 region: CASSPGGADEQFF. CDR3 in DNA: TGCGCCAGCAGTCCGGGGGGGGCCGATGAGCAGTTCTTC. The V call is TRBV5-1, the J call TRBJ2-1; 8 bases are a match to TRBD2. V shed 5 bases and J 8 bases; nucleotides not matched to a gene: 6. Germline loops: CDR1 SGHRS, CDR2 YFSETQ. The CDR3 covers 13 residues.

This clone showed up just a few times. V usage is TRBV10-1 and J usage is TRBJ2-3; maybe TRBD1 (5 bases). CDR1 is WNHNN and CDR2 is SYGVQD in the germline V gene (reference sequence). This CDR3 region has 14 residues. V was shortened by 4 bases and J by 2 bases, with 10 bases between the two germline ends. In DNA, the CDR3 is TGCGCCAGCAGTGGAGCACAGGACACAGATACGCAGTATTTT. Translated, it gives CASSGAQDTDTQYF.

This clone was detected once. The chain recombines TRBV7-9 with TRBJ1-5, with TRBD1 as a possible D gene (5 bases). Germline CDR1 and CDR2: SEHNR and FQNEAQ (reference sequence). The ends were cut back, 3 bases at V and 5 bases at J, with 11 bases in the middle. There are 14 residues in the CDR3. In nucleotides, the CDR3 is TGTGCCAGCAGCTTTTCAGGGAGGGATCAGCCCCAGCATTTT. This codes for CASSFSGRDQPQHF.